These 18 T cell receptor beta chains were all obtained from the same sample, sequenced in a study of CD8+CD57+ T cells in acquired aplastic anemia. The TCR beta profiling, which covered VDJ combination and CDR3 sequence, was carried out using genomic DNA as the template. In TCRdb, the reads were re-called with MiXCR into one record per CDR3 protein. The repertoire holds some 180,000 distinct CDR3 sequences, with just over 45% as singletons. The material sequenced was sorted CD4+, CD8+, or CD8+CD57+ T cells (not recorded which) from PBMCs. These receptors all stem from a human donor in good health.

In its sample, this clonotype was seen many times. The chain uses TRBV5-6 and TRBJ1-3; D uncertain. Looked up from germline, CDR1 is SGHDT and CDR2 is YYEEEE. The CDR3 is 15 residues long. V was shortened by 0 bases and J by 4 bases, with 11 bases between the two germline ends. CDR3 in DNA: TGTGCCAGCAGCTTGGCCTTAAGGACGGGAAACACCATATATTTT. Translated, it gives CASSLALRTGNTIYF.

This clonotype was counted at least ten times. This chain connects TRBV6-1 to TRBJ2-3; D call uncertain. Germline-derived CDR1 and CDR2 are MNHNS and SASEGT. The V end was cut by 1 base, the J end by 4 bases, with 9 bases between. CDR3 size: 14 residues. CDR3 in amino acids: CASSEVLGPDTQYF. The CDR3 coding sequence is TGTGCCAGCAGTGAAGTGCTAGGGCCAGATACGCAGTATTTT.

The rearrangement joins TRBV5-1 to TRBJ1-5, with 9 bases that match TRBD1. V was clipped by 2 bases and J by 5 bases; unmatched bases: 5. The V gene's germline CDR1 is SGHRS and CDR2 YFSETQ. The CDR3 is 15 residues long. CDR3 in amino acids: CASSFTGGVDQPQHF. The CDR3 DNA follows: TGCGCCAGCAGCTTCACAGGGGGCGTCGATCAGCCCCAGCATTTT.

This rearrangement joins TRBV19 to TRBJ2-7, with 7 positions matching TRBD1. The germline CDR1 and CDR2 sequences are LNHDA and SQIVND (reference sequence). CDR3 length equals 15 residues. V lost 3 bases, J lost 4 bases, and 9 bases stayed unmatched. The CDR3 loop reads CASSIGRGQTYEQYF. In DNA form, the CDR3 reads TGTGCCAGTAGTATTGGTAGGGGGCAGACATACGAGCAGTACTTC. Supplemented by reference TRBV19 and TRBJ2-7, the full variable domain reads DGGITQSPKYLFRKEGQNVTLSCEQNLNHDAMYWYRQDPGQGLRLIYYSQIVNDFQKGDIAEGYSVSREKKESFPLTVTSAQKNPTAFYLCASSIGRGQTYEQYFGPGTRLTVT.

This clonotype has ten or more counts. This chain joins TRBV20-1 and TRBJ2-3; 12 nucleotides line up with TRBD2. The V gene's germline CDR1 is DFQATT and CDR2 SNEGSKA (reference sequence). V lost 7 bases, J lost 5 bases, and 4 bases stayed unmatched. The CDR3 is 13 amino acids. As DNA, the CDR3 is TGCAGTGTTCCGACTAGCGGGAGAGATACGCAGTATTTT. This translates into CSVPTSGRDTQYF.

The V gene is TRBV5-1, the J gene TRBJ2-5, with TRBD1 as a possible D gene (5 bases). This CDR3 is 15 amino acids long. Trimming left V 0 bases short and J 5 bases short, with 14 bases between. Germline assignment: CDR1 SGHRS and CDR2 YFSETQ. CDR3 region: CASSLDPGWSETQYF. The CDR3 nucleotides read TGCGCCAGCAGCTTGGACCCAGGGTGGTCGGAGACCCAGTACTTC.

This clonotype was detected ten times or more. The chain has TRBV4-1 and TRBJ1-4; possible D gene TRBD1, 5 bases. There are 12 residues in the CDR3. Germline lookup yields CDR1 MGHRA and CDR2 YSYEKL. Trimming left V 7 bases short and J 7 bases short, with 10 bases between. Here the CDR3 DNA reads TGCGCCAGCACCAGGGACTTTGAAAAACTGTTTTTT. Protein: CASTRDFEKLFF.

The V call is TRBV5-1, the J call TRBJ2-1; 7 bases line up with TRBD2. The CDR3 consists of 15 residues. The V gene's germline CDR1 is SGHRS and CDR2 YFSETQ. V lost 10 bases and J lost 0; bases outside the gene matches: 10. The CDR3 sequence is CASSSERGSYNEQFF. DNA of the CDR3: TGCGCCTCCAGTTCGGAGCGGGGCTCCTACAATGAGCAGTTCTTC.

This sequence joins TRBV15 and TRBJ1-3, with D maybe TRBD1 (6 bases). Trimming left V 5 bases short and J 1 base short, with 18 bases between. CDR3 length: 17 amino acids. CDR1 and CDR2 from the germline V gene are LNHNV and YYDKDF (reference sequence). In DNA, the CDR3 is TGTGCCACCAGCCGAATTCCGGGGGCAGAATCTGGAAACACCATATATTTT. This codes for CATSRIPGAESGNTIYF.

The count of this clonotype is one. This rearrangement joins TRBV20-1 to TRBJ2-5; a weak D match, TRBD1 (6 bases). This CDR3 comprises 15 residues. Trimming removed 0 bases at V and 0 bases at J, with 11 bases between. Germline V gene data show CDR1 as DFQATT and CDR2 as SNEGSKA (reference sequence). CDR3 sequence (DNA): TGCAGTGCTAGAGACCCATACAGGGACCAAGAGACCCAGTACTTC. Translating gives CSARDPYRDQETQYF.

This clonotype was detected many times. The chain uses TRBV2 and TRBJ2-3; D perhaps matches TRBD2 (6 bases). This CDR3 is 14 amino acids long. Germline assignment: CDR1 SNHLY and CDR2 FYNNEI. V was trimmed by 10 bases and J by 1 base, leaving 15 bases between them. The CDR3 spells CATRRSGGTDTQYF. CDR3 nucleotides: TGTGCCACTCGGCGTAGCGGAGGCACAGATACGCAGTATTTT.

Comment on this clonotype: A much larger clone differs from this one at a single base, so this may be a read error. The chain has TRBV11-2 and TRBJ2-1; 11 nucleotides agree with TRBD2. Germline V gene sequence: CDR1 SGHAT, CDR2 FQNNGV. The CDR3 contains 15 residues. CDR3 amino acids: CASSFVLAGANGQFF. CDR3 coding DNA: TGTGCCAGCAGCTTTGTACTAGCGGGAGCCAATGGGCAGTTCTTC.

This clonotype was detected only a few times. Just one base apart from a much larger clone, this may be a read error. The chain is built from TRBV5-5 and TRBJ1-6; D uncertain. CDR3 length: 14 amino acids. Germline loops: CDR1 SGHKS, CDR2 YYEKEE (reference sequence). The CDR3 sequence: CASSLTVVNPPLHF. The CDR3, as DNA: TGTGCCAGCAGCTTGACAGTGGTTAATCCACCCCTCCACTTT.

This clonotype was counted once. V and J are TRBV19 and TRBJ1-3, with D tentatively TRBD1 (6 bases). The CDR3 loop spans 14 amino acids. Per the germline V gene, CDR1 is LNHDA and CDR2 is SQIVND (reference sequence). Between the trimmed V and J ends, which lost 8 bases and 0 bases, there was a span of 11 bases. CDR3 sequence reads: CASAQGPSGNTIYF. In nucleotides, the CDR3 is TGTGCCAGTGCTCAGGGGCCCTCTGGAAACACCATATATTTT. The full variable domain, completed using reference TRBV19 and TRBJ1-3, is DGGITQSPKYLFRKEGQNVTLSCEQNLNHDAMYWYRQDPGQGLRLIYYSQIVNDFQKGDIAEGYSVSREKKESFPLTVTSAQKNPTAFYLCASAQGPSGNTIYFGEGSWLTVV.

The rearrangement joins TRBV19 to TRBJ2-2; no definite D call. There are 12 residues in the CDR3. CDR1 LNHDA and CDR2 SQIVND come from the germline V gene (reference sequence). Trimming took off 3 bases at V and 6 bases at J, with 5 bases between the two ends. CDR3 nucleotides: TGTGCCAGTAGTATGGCCCCCGGGGAGCTGTTTTTT. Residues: CASSMAPGELFF.

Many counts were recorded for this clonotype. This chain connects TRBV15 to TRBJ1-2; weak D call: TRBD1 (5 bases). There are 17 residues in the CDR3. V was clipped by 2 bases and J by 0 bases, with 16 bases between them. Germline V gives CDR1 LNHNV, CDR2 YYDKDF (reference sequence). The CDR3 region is CATSRRTGTAANYGYTF. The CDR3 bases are TGTGCCACCAGCAGAAGAACCGGGACGGCTGCTAACTATGGCTACACCTTC.

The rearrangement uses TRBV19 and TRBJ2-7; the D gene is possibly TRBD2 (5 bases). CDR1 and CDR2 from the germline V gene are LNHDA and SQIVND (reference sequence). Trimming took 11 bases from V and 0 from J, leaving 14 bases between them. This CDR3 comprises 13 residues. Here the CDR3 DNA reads TGTGCCTCAAAGGGAGTAACCTCCTACGAGCAGTACTTC. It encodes CASKGVTSYEQYF.

CDR3 DNA sequence: TGCAGTGCTAACGTGTACAATGAGCAGTTCTTC. Translating gives CSANVYNEQFF. The chain joins TRBV20-1 to TRBJ2-1; D remains ambiguous. The germline V gene has CDR1 DFQATT and CDR2 SNEGSKA (reference sequence). The CDR3 covers 11 residues. V was cut by 4 bases and J by 4 bases, with 5 bases left in between.